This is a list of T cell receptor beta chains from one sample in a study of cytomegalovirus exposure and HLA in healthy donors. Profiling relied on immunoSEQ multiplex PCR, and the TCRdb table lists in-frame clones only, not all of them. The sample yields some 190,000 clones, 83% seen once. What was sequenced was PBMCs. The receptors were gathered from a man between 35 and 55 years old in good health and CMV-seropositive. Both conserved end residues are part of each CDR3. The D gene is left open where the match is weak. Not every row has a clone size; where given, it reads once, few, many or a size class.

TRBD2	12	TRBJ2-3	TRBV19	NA	CASSIAGGPGYF	TGTGCCAGTAGTATCGCGGGAGGGCCGGGGTATTTT
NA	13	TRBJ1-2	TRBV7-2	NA	CASGFLGAYGYTF	TGTGCCAGCGGTTTCCTGGGGGCCTATGGCTACACCTTC
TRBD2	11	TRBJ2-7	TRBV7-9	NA	CASSFSGEQYF	TGTGCCAGCAGCTTTAGCGGGGAGCAGTACTTC
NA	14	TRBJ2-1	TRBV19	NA	CASNRQGRGDEQFF	TGTGCCAGTAATCGTCAGGGGCGAGGGGATGAGCAGTTCTTC
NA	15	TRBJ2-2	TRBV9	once	CASSAQGVGAGELFF	TGTGCCAGCAGCGCACAAGGAGTTGGCGCCGGGGAGCTGTTTTTT
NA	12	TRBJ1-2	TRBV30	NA	CAWNTGPYGYTF	TGTGCCTGGAATACAGGTCCCTATGGCTACACCTTC
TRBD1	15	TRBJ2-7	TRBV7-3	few	CASSLVGDSSYEQYF	TGTGCCAGCAGCTTGGTGGGGGACAGCTCCTACGAGCAGTACTTC
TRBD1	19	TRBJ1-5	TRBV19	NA	CASSNHHTPGTGEYQPQHF	TGTGCCAGTAGTAATCATCACACTCCCGGGACAGGGGAATATCAGCCCCAGCATTTT
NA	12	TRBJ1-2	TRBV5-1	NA	CASNDRNYGYTF	TGCGCCAGCAACGACAGGAACTATGGCTACACCTTC
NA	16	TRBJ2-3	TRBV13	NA	CASSLARDSHTDTQYF	TGTGCTAGCAGCTTGGCCCGGGACTCCCACACAGATACGCAGTATTTT
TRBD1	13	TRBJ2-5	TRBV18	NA	CASSRTGGETQYF	TGTGCCAGCTCAAGGACAGGGGGAGAGACCCAGTACTTC
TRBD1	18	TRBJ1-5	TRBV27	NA	CASTSVHYRGFSNQPQHF	TGTGCCAGCACCTCGGTTCACTACAGGGGGTTTAGCAATCAGCCCCAGCATTTT
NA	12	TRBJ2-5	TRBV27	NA	CASSPRGGTQYF	TGTGCCAGCAGTCCCCGAGGTGGGACCCAGTACTTC
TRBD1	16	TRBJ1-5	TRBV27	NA	CASSPRTGQSNQPQHF	TGTGCCAGCAGTCCGAGGACAGGGCAAAGCAATCAGCCCCAGCATTTT
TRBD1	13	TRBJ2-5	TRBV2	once	CAGGQVPQETQYF	TGTGCCGGTGGACAGGTACCACAAGAGACCCAGTACTTC
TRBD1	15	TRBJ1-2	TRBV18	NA	CASSPKSRQGPRYTF	TGTGCCAGCTCACCAAAATCGAGACAGGGACCACGCTACACCTTC
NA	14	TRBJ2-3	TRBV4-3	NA	CASPRPSSTDTQYF	TGCGCCAGCCCCAGGCCGAGTAGCACAGATACGCAGTATTTT
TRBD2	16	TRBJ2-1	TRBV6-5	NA	CASSYSTSGTWNEQFF	TGTGCCAGCAGTTACTCGACTAGCGGGACTTGGAATGAGCAGTTCTTC
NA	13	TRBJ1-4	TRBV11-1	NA	CASSSQFGEKLFF	TGTGCCAGCAGCTCCCAGTTCGGGGAAAAACTGTTTTTT
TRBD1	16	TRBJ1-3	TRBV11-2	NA	CASSFTQPTGANTIYF	TGTGCCAGCAGCTTTACGCAACCGACAGGGGCGAACACCATATATTTT
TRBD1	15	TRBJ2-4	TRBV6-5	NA	CASSTRQGAKNIQYF	TGTGCCAGCAGTACGCGACAGGGGGCCAAAAACATTCAGTACTTC
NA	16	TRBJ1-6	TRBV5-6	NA	CASSLDPERRDSPLHF	TGTGCCAGCAGCTTGGACCCCGAGAGGCGTGATTCACCCCTCCACTTT
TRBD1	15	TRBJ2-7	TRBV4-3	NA	CASSLSWTGGYEQYF	TGCGCCAGCAGCCTCTCTTGGACAGGGGGCTACGAGCAGTACTTC
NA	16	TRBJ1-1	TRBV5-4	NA	CASSLGDSRMNTEAFF	TGTGCCAGCAGCCTGGGAGACAGCCGAATGAACACTGAAGCTTTCTTT
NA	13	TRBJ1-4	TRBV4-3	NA	CASSPGGYEKLFF	TGCGCCAGCAGCCCTGGCGGTTATGAAAAACTGTTTTTT
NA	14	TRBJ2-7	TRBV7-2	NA	CASSVWTASYEQYF	TGTGCCAGCAGCGTCTGGACAGCCTCCTACGAGCAGTACTTC
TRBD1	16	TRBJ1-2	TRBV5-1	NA	CASSTAEQGANYGYTF	TGCGCCAGCAGCACGGCCGAACAGGGGGCGAACTATGGCTACACCTTC
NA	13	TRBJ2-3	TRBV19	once	CASSFLVSDTQYF	TGTGCCAGTAGTTTCCTAGTCTCAGATACGCAGTATTTT
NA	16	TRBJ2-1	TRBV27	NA	CASSPFGRSSYNEQFF	TGTGCCAGCAGTCCCTTTGGGAGGAGCTCCTACAATGAGCAGTTCTTC
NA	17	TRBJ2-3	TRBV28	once	CASSTRTLPLTGDTQYF	TGTGCCAGCAGCACCAGGACATTGCCGCTAACCGGAGATACGCAGTATTTT
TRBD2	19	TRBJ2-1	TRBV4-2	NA	CASSQEGGLAGGRRNEQFF	TGTGCCAGCAGCCAAGAGGGGGGACTAGCGGGAGGGAGACGCAATGAGCAGTTCTTC
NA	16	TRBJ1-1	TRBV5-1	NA	CASRPSSDRVNTEAFF	TGCGCCAGCAGGCCCAGTTCGGACAGAGTGAACACTGAAGCTTTCTTT
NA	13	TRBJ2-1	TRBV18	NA	CASSPGAEGEQFF	TGTGCCAGCTCACCGGGAGCAGAGGGTGAGCAGTTCTTC
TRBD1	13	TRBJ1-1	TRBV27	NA	CASSLSGGAEAFF	TGTGCCAGCAGTTTATCAGGGGGCGCTGAAGCTTTCTTT
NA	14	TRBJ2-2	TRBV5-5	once	CASSLQDNTGELFF	TGTGCCAGCAGCTTGCAGGATAACACCGGGGAGCTGTTTTTT
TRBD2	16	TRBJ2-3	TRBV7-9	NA	CASSRGGLAGIDTQYF	TGTGCCAGCAGCCGCGGGGGACTAGCGGGAATAGATACGCAGTATTTT
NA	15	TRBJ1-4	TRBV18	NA	CASSISEGLHEKLFF	TGTGCCAGCTCTATCTCGGAGGGGTTACATGAAAAACTGTTTTTT
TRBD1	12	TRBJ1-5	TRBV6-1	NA	CATRDSEWNQHF	TGTGCCACGAGGGACAGTGAGTGGAACCAGCATTTT
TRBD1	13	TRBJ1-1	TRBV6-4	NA	CASSGGQATEAFF	TGTGCCAGCAGTGGGGGACAGGCCACTGAAGCTTTCTTT
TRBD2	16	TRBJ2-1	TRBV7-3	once	CASSLTGGGPVNEQFF	TGTGCCAGCAGCTTAACGGGGGGAGGGCCGGTTAATGAGCAGTTCTTC
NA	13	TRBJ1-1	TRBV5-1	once	CASSSQVVTEAFF	TGCGCCAGCAGCTCGCAGGTGGTCACTGAAGCTTTCTTT
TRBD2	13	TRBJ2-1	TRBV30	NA	CAGASGTYNEQFF	TGCGCCGGGGCTAGCGGGACTTACAATGAGCAGTTCTTC
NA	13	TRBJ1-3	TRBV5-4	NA	CASSRDAGDTIYF	TGTGCCAGCAGTCGGGACGCGGGGGACACCATATATTTT
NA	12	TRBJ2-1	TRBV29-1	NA	CSGFTGFNEQFF	TGCAGCGGTTTCACGGGGTTCAATGAGCAGTTCTTC
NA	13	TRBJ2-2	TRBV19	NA	CASSGQGTGELFF	TGTGCCAGTAGTGGGCAGGGTACCGGGGAGCTGTTTTTT
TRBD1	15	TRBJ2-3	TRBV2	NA	CASSLRDRGLDTQYF	TGTGCCAGCAGTCTCCGGGACAGGGGGCTGGATACGCAGTATTTT
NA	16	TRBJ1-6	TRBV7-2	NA	CASSFRPGQQGSPLHF	TGTGCCAGCAGCTTTCGTCCTGGGCAGCAGGGCTCACCCCTCCACTTT
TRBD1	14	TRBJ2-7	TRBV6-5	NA	CASSPDRGSYEQYF	TGTGCCAGCAGTCCGGACAGGGGATCCTACGAGCAGTACTTC
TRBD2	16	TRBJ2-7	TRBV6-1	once	CASSEGGSGSSYEQYF	TGTGCCAGCAGTGAAGGAGGAAGCGGGAGCTCCTACGAGCAGTACTTC
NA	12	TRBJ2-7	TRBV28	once	CASSFPRGEQYF	TGTGCCAGCAGTTTCCCGAGAGGGGAGCAGTACTTC
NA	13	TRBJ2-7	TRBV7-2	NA	CASSWAGGYEQYF	TGTGCCAGCAGCTGGGCGGGCGGCTACGAGCAGTACTTC
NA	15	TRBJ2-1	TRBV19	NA	CASSESGPSYNEQFF	TGTGCCAGTAGCGAAAGCGGGCCTTCCTACAATGAGCAGTTCTTC
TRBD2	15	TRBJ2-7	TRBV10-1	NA	CASKAGLDESYEQYF	TGCGCCAGCAAAGCGGGACTAGATGAGTCCTACGAGCAGTACTTC
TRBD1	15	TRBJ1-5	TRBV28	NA	CASSSGQGDAQPQHF	TGTGCCAGCAGTTCAGGACAGGGGGACGCACAGCCCCAGCATTTT
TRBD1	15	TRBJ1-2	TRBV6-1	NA	CASNVQGATNYGYTF	TGTGCCAGCAATGTTCAGGGGGCGACTAACTATGGCTACACCTTC
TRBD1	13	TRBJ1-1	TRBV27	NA	CASSVTGYTEAFF	TGTGCCAGCAGTGTGACAGGGTATACTGAAGCTTTCTTT
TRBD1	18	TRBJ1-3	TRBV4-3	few	CASSQDRKGAWTGNTIYF	TGCGCCAGCAGCCAAGATAGGAAGGGGGCTTGGACTGGAAACACCATATATTTT
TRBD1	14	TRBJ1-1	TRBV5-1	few	CASSLDRGNTEAFF	TGCGCCAGCAGCTTGGACAGGGGGAACACTGAAGCTTTCTTT
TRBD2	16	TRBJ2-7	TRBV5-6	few	CASSYAREGPRDEQYF	TGTGCCAGCAGTTATGCGCGGGAGGGCCCCCGGGACGAGCAGTACTTC